This TCR beta chain was obtained from a study of T cells in Graves' hyperthyroidism and ophthalmopathy. Study-wide context: Initial diagnosis, before any treatment, was when peripheral blood was collected.

Whole-study findings and limits: Most thyroid-expanded clonotypes above 0.001 were also found in blood.

The CDR3 loop spans 15 amino acids. J lost 4 bases, V lost 3 bases, and 4 bases had no gene match. It was RNA transcripts that yielded the amplified TCR beta CDR3 regions. Primed by the HTBI set, a first-round RT-PCR was run on the TCR CDR3. A single record per CDR3 protein comes from TCRdb applying MiXCR to the multiplex PCR reads. The sample carries more than 500,000 distinct CDR3 sequences, around 15% recorded once. This clonotype was counted at least ten times. The antigen is unknown. Sequences were obtained from blood. This clonotype was obtained from a woman between 40 and 55 years old with Graves' hyperthyroidism. The genes are TRBV12-3 or TRBV12-4 and TRBJ2-2; TRBD2 matches 8 bases. The CDR3 DNA reads TGTGCCAGCAGTTTTGGGCTAGCGGGCACCGGGGAGCTGTTTTTT. Translated: CASSFGLAGTGELFF.